This T cell receptor beta chain was documented in a study of T cells in Graves' hyperthyroidism and ophthalmopathy. TCR beta CDR3 region amplification was performed from RNA transcripts. In the first-round RT-PCR of the TCR CDR3, the HTBI primer set was used. TCRdb reprocessed the multiplex PCR reads via MiXCR and lists one record per CDR3 protein. The data contain 550,000 to 800,000 distinct CDR3 sequences, around 15% of them singletons. Study results and limitations: Stable hyperthyroidism and ophthalmopathy were separated using 13 V-J signatures.

The CDR3 runs 13 residues. V lost 3 bases and J lost 5, with 9 bases in between. From germline, CDR1 is SGDLS and CDR2 YYNGEE. This clonotype showed up just a few times. The antigen is unknown. The specimen was blood. The source is a man in his late teens or twenties with Graves' hyperthyroidism. The rearrangement uses TRBV9 and TRBJ2-1; D might be TRBD2 (6 bases). CDR3: CASSAGLHNEQFF. CDR3 DNA: TGTGCCAGCAGCGCGGGACTTCACAATGAGCAGTTCTTC. Complete variable domain (other parts from reference TRBV9 and TRBJ2-1): DSGVTQTPKHLITATGQRVTLRCSPRSGDLSVYWYQQSLDQGLQFLIQYYNGEERAKGNILERFSAQQFPDLHSELNLSSLELGDSALYFCASSAGLHNEQFFGPGTRLTVL.